The sequence of this T cell receptor beta chain was determined in a study of blood T cell repertoires in COVID-19. Study-level information: Some COVID-19 samples were acute and others convalescent; all came from the United States, Italy and Spain.

The CDR3 is made up of 15 amino acids. Germline V CDR1 and CDR2: LNHDA, SQIVND (reference sequence). Trimming at V came to 4 bases and at J to 5 bases, leaving 6 bases not matched to a gene. Original processing methods: Amplification with reference gene primers provided the estimates of nucleated cell counts. The protocol was immunoSEQ multiplex PCR, while the TCRdb copy is restricted to in-frame clones and leaves out a portion. That table furnishes V, J and clone size, whereas the DNA furnished D and trimming. The sample lists over 75,000 clones, about 84% occurring once. This TCR came from a human donor in a cohort sampled during active COVID-19. The chain links TRBV19 to TRBJ2-3, with 10 bases fitting TRBD1. Sequencing used peripheral blood. The CDR3 protein is CASSTDRGAGDTQYF. As DNA, the CDR3 is TGTGCCAGTAGTACGGACAGGGGGGCCGGAGATACGCAGTATTTT.